This T cell receptor beta chain was documented in a study of shared clonotypes between healthy human individuals. Across the whole study: Samples came from a couple of female and three male donors aged 18 to 49.

Unsorted samples drew genomic DNA from roughly 88 million PBMCs. Researchers ran the assay at a deep level. Here immunoSEQ multiplex PCR was the method, and the copy in TCRdb shows in-frame clones only, minus some. In the table there are fewer than 700,000 clones, roughly 79% of which are singletons. V shed 5 bases and J 1 base; nucleotides not matched to a gene: 9. The CDR3 is 15 residues long. From germline, CDR1 is SGHRS and CDR2 YFSETQ. A note on this clone: The antigen is not known.

Study results and caveats: The diversity represented, both genetic and in exposure history, was limited by few donors.

This chain links TRBV5-1 with TRBJ2-7, with TRBD1 matching 7 bases. This TCR was sampled from a woman aged 35 to 49 in good health. Some clones in this sample may be carry-over from other donors' samples. What was sequenced was PBMCs. The CDR3 loop is CASRRLQGESYEQYF. DNA of the CDR3: TGCGCCAGCAGGCGGCTCCAGGGGGAATCCTACGAGCAGTACTTC.